Only a few counts were recorded for the clone carrying this T cell receptor (beta chain). Its antigen is still unknown. Libraries for TCR beta were made by quantitative 5'-RACE with molecular barcodes. In TCRdb, the 5' RACE reads were re-called with MiXCR into one record per CDR3 protein. The table lists roughly 670,000 distinct CDR3 sequences, 15% to 20% of them singletons, with around 19% in the top ten. The data stem from a study of CD8 T cells in ankylosing spondylitis. Points from the study as a whole: Some of the motif variants had earlier been found in reactive arthritis patients' fluid and blood. Ankylosing spondylitis blood appeared to be characterized by a TCR beta motif of under ten highly homologous variants. Within peripheral blood, clones linked to disease were CD8+ and relatively rare. Researchers reportedly found disease-linked clones significantly enriched in matched ankylosing spondylitis synovial fluid.

J lost 7 bases, V lost 4 bases, and 14 bases had no gene match. From germline, CDR1 is SGHRS and CDR2 YFSETQ. This CDR3 has 17 amino acids. The V call is TRBV5-1, the J call TRBJ1-6; TRBD1 matches at 7 bases. The receptor's source is a male donor with ankylosing spondylitis. Sequenced material: blood, either unsorted or a sorted T cell fraction (not recorded which). The DNA for the CDR3 is TGCGCCAGCAGCGCGAAGACAGGGTCTGAAGCAAATTCACCCCTCCACTTT. Protein product: CASSAKTGSEANSPLHF.